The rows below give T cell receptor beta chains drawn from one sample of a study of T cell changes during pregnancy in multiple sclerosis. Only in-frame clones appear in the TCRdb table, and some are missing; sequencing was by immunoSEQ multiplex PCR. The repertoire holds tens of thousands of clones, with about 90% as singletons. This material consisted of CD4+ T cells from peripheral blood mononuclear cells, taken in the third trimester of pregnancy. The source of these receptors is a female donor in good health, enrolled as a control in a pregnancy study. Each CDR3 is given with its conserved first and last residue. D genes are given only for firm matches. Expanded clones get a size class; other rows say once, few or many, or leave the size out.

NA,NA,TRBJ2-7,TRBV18,CASSPPRLSYEQYF,TGTGCCAGCTCACCCCCCAGGCTCTCCTACGAGCAGTACTTC
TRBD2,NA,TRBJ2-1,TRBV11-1,CASSSGGGGRSPYNEQFF,TGTGCCAGCAGCTCCGGAGGAGGCGGGAGGTCTCCCTACAATGAGCAGTTCTTC
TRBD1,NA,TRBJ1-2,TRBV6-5,CASRDRGFGYTF,TGTGCCAGCCGGGACAGGGGATTTGGCTACACCTTC
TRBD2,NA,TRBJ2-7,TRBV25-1,CASSDLRTSGRLPEQYF,TGTGCCAGCAGTGACCTACGGACTAGCGGGAGGCTCCCCGAGCAGTACTTC
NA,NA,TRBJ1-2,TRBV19,CASTPDSDYGYTF,TGTGCCAGTACCCCAGACAGTGACTATGGCTACACCTTC
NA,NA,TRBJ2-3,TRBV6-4,CATAQGFGLTDTQYF,TGTGCCACCGCGCAGGGCTTCGGCCTAACAGATACGCAGTATTTT
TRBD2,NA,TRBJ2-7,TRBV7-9,CASSRMTSGNSYEQYF,TGTGCCAGCAGCCGCATGACTAGCGGAAACTCCTACGAGCAGTACTTC
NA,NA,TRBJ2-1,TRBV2,CASSVERDNEQFF,TGTGCCAGCAGTGTAGAACGAGACAATGAGCAGTTCTTC
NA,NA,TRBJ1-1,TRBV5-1,CASSLVGWGGGTEAFF,TGCGCCAGCAGCTTGGTGGGGTGGGGGGGAGGCACTGAAGCTTTCTTT
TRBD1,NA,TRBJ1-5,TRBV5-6,CASSWGQYSNQPQHF,TGTGCCAGCAGCTGGGGACAGTATAGCAATCAGCCCCAGCATTTT
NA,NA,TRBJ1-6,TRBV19,CASQTDSSYNSPLHF,TGTGCCAGTCAAACAGACAGCTCCTATAATTCACCCCTCCACTTT
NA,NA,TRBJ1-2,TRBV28,CASSTLGGANYGYTF,TGTGCCAGCAGTACGCTGGGGGGAGCTAACTATGGCTACACCTTC
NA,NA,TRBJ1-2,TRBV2,CASSGLGVYGYTF,TGTGCCAGCAGTGGGCTGGGAGTCTATGGCTACACCTTC
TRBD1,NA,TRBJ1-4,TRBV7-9,CASSPSGTGGEKLFF,TGTGCCAGCAGTCCCTCCGGGACAGGGGGTGAAAAACTGTTTTTT
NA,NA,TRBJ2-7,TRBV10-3,CASTGGQLSSYEQYF,TGTGCCAGCACCGGGGGACAGTTGAGCTCCTACGAGCAGTACTTC
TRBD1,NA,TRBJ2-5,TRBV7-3,CASSGGQVETQYF,TGTGCCAGCAGCGGGGGACAGGTCGAGACCCAGTACTTC
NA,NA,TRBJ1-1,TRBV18,CASSPPSGLEAFF,TGTGCCAGCTCACCACCGTCGGGGTTAGAAGCTTTCTTT
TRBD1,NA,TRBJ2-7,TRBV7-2,CASSLLDRSAYEQYF,TGTGCCAGCAGCTTATTGGACAGGTCGGCCTACGAGCAGTACTTC
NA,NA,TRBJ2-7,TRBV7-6,CASSLGGGRNEQYF,TGTGCCAGCAGCTTAGGTGGGGGGAGGAACGAGCAGTACTTC
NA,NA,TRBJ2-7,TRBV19,CASSMGGNSYEQYF,TGTGCCAGTAGTATGGGGGGTAACTCCTACGAGCAGTACTTC
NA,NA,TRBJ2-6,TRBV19,CASTTWIRGGSSGANVLTF,TGTGCCAGTACCACCTGGATCAGGGGAGGGAGTTCTGGGGCCAACGTCCTGACTTTC
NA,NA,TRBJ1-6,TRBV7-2,CASSLVSSPLHF,TGTGCCAGCAGCTTAGTGAGCTCACCCCTCCACTTT
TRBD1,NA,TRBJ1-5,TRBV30,CAWSDPGGYQPQHF,TGTGCCTGGAGTGATCCAGGGGGTTACCAGCCCCAGCATTTT
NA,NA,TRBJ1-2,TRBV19,CASSIRGAGYTF,TGTGCCAGTAGTATAAGAGGAGCTGGCTACACCTTC
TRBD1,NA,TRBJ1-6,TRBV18,CASSPGTANSPLHF,TGTGCCAGCTCACCAGGGACAGCTAATTCACCCCTCCACTTT
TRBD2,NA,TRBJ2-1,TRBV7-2,CASSAGGGYNEQFF,TGTGCCAGCAGCGCCGGGGGGGGCTACAATGAGCAGTTCTTC
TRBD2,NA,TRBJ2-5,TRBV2,CASSGALAGQETQYF,TGTGCCAGCAGTGGAGCCCTAGCGGGCCAAGAGACCCAGTACTTC
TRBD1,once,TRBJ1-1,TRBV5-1,CASSRPRTGIIDTEAFF,TGCGCCAGCAGTCGTCCCAGGACAGGGATAATTGATACTGAAGCTTTCTTT
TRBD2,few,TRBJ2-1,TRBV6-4,CASSDSDPAGAEEQFF,TGTGCCAGCAGTGACTCAGACCCAGCGGGAGCAGAAGAGCAGTTCTTC
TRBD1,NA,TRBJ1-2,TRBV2,CASRLTGEMSGYTF,TGTGCCAGCAGGCTAACAGGGGAGATGAGCGGCTACACCTTC
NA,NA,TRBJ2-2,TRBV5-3,CARRPGGGPCGTGELFF,TGTGCCAGAAGACCTGGGGGGGGGCCTTGTGGCACCGGGGAGCTGTTTTTT
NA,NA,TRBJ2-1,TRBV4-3,CASSLTPGTNNEQFF,TGCGCCAGCAGCCTCACACCGGGGACAAACAATGAGCAGTTCTTC
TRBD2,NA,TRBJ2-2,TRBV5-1,CASSLIAGDTGELFF,TGCGCCAGCAGCTTAATAGCGGGAGACACCGGGGAGCTGTTTTTT
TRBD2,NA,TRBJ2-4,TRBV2,CASSASGTSLYF,TGTGCCAGCAGTGCTTCCGGGACTAGCTTGTACTTC
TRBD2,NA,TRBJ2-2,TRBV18,CASSPIAGESTGELFF,TGTGCCAGCTCACCGATAGCGGGGGAGTCCACCGGGGAGCTGTTTTTT
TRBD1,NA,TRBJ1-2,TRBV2,CASRGDRGGPDYGYTF,TGTGCCAGCAGGGGAGACAGGGGAGGGCCGGACTATGGCTACACCTTC
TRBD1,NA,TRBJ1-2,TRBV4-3,CASSQDPTGADGYTF,TGCGCCAGCAGCCAAGATCCGACAGGGGCAGATGGCTACACCTTC
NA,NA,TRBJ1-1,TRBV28,CASSFPGRVGTEAFF,TGTGCCAGCAGTTTCCCAGGGAGGGTTGGCACTGAAGCTTTCTTT
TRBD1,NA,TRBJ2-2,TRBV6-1,CASSGGQGYTGELFF,TGTGCCAGCAGTGGTGGACAGGGGTACACCGGGGAGCTGTTTTTT
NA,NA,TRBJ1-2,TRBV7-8,CASSTQTQTGLTVGYGYTF,TGTGCCAGCAGCACCCAGACGCAGACAGGTCTTACGGTCGGCTATGGCTACACCTTC
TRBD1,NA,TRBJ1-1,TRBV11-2,CASSFSTGGTEAFF,TGTGCCAGCAGCTTCTCGACAGGGGGCACTGAAGCTTTCTTT
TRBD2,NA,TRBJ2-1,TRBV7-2,CASSPGLAGGFRGEQFF,TGTGCCAGCAGCCCGGGACTAGCGGGGGGATTTAGGGGTGAGCAGTTCTTC
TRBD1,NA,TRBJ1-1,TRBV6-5,CASNIQGANTEAFF,TGTGCCAGCAACATACAGGGGGCGAACACTGAAGCTTTCTTT
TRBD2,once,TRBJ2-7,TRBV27,CASRVSGIGEQYF,TGTGCCAGCAGAGTTAGCGGGATCGGTGAGCAGTACTTC
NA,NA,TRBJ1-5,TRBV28,CASRLWGGGKNQPQHF,TGTGCCAGCAGATTGTGGGGGGGAGGTAAAAATCAGCCCCAGCATTTT
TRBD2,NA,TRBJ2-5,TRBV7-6,CASSLGLAGVGFKETQYF,TGTGCCAGCAGCTTAGGGCTAGCGGGAGTGGGTTTCAAAGAGACCCAGTACTTC
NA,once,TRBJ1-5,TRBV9,CASSVGGSNQPQHF,TGTGCCAGCAGCGTAGGAGGGAGCAATCAGCCCCAGCATTTT
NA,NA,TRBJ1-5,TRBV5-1,CASSLDQGSQPQHF,TGCGCCAGCAGCTTGGATCAGGGTAGTCAGCCCCAGCATTTT
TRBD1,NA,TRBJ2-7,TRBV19,CASSDRGPPYEQYF,TGTGCCAGTAGTGACAGGGGACCTCCCTACGAGCAGTACTTC